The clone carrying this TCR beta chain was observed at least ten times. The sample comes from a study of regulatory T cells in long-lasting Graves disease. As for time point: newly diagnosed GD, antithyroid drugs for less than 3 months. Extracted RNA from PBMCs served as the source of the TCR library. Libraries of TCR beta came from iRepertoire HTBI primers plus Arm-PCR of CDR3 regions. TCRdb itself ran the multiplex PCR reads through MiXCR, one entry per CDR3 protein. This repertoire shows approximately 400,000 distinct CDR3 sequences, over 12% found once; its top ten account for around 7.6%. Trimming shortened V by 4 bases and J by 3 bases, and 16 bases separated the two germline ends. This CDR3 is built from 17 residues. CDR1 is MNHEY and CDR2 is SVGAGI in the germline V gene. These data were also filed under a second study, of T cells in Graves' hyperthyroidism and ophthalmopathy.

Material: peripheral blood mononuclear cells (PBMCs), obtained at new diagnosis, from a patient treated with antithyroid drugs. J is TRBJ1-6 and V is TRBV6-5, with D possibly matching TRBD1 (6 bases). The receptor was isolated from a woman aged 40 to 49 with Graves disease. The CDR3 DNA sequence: TGTGCCAGCAGTTTGGGGGGCGGGATGGGCTATAATTCACCCCTCCACTTT. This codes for CASSLGGGMGYNSPLHF.